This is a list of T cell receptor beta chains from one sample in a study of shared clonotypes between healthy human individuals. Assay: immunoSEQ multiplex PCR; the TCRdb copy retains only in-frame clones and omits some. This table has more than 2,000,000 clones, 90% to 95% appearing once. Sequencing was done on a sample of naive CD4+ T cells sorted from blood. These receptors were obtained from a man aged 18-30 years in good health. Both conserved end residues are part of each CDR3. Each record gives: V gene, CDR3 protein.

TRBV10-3	CAISDFTSGRADTQYF
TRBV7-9	CASSLMATTGELFF
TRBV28	CASSPGGFGVDGYTF
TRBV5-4	CASSLDRQGIYEQYF
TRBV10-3	CAISEDRVVETQYF
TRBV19	CASSIGAGAQETQYF
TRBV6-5	CASSSQPDRRYEQYF
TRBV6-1	CASSEAQGGRYGYTF
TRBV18	CASSSFGTEETQYF
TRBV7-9	CASSPTLAGGPANKETQYF
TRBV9	CASSVAHGYEQYF
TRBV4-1	CASSQDQGAQYF
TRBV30	CAWSSWQGGATNEKLFF
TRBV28	CAGGTGHEKLFF
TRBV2	CASRVTGLAGQETQYF
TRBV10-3	CAISGTNQETQYF
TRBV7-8	CASSLRTTSSYEQYF
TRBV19	CASSFTGLRGYTF
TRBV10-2	CASKGADNSPLHF
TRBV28	CASSVPPKEEAFF
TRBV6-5	CASSADPDSGNTIYF
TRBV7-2	CASSLNRGPYEKLFF
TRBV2	CASTNFGQGNSPLHF
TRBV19	CASSRGQLSYEQYF
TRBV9	CASSVGGLKSYEQYF
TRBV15	CATSSLTGGSGANVLTF
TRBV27	CASSQTGLHEKLFF
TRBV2	CASWAGWRSGNTIYF
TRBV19	CASSTSTGGGNQPQHF
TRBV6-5	CASSRQGFGNQPQHF
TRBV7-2	CASRKQVYATNEKLFF
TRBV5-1	CASTLGGSSGANVLTF
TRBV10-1	CASSEYGGSYNEQFF
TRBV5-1	CASRQDRVTEAFF
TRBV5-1	CASSSDRAKNIQYF
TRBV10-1	CASSASGVSTDTQYF
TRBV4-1	CASSPAYSRDEQYF
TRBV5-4	CASSPTGPSSYEQYF
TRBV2	CASSVSQGGNYEQYF
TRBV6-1	CASSGSGWRVTDTQYF
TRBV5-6	CASSSDSRAFF